These 10 T cell receptor beta chains came from one sample sequenced in a study of cytomegalovirus exposure and HLA in healthy donors. The protocol was immunoSEQ multiplex PCR, while the TCRdb copy is restricted to in-frame clones and leaves out a portion. This sample carries hundreds of thousands of clones, over 70% of them seen once, and the ten largest clones take 11% to 15%. The sequenced sample consisted of PBMCs. These receptors all come from a woman aged 30 to 39 in good health and CMV-seropositive.

This chain joins TRBV6-5 and TRBJ2-7, with D uncertain. The CDR3 totals 14 residues. The V gene's germline CDR1 is MNHEY and CDR2 SVGAGI. Trimming took off 8 bases at V and 3 bases at J, with 17 bases between the two ends. CDR3 loop: CASHPGPGDYEQYF. The CDR3 DNA reads as TGTGCCAGCCACCCCGGGCCTGGAGACTACGAGCAGTACTTC.

The V gene is TRBV28, the J gene TRBJ1-2; 7 nucleotides align to TRBD1. After removal of 2 bases from V and 8 bases from J, the junction contained 8 bases not matched to a gene. Germline CDR1 is MDHEN and CDR2 is SYDVKM. The CDR3 loop spans 14 amino acids. CDR3 region: CASSLPGQRGGYTF. CDR3 DNA: TGTGCCAGCAGTTTACCGGGACAGAGGGGGGGCTACACCTTC.

The J gene is TRBJ2-5, the V gene TRBV28, with a weak D call TRBD2 (6 bases). Germline loops: CDR1 MDHEN, CDR2 SYDVKM. This CDR3 is 15 amino acids long. V was clipped by 5 bases and J by 1 base, with 14 bases between them. This CDR3 is CASSLGTGLQETQYF. CDR3 in DNA: TGTGCCAGCAGTCTTGGGACGGGACTCCAAGAGACCCAGTACTTC.

V usage is TRBV18 and J usage is TRBJ2-7, with TRBD2 matching over 10 bases. Germline loops: CDR1 KGHSH, CDR2 LQKENI. V dropped 1 base and J dropped 7; count of bases not matched to a gene: 7. The CDR3 has 15 amino acids. CDR3 sequence (DNA): TGTGCCAGCTCACCACAGCGGGAGGGCCTGGGGGAGCAGTACTTC. Protein product: CASSPQREGLGEQYF.

The chain joins TRBV4-3 to TRBJ2-7; 8 bases line up with TRBD2. The CDR3 has 16 residues. CDR1 and CDR2 from the germline V gene are LGHNA and YSLEER. V trimming: 0 bases; J trimming: 1 base; junction bases outside the gene matches: 5. The CDR3 DNA follows: TGCGCCAGCAGCCAAGAGACGACTAGCGTGTCCTACGAGCAGTACTTC. Translation: CASSQETTSVSYEQYF.

The chain links TRBV5-4 to TRBJ2-7; TRBD1 might be the D (6 bases). The CDR3 extends over 14 amino acids. Germline V gives CDR1 SGHNT, CDR2 YYREEE (reference sequence). Between the trimmed V and J ends, which lost 3 bases and 3 bases, there was a span of 13 bases. The CDR3 sequence is CASSSGQRDYEQYF. In DNA form, the CDR3 reads TGTGCCAGCAGCTCAGGACAGCGTGACTACGAGCAGTACTTC.

The chain employs TRBV30 and TRBJ1-2, with D perhaps matching TRBD1 (6 bases). V lost 4 bases to trimming and J lost 1 base, with 13 bases between them. CDR1 and CDR2 (germline): GTSNPN, SVGIG (reference sequence). This CDR3 has 14 residues. CDR3: CAWTLTGRNYGYTF. In nucleotides, the CDR3 is TGTGCCTGGACCTTGACAGGACGTAACTATGGCTACACCTTC.

This chain links TRBV5-1 with TRBJ2-3, with a tentative D call TRBD2 (6 bases). CDR1 is SGHRS, CDR2 YFSETQ, per germline. CDR3 length equals 15 residues. V dropped 4 bases and J dropped 4 bases, with 16 bases sitting between them. In nucleotides, the CDR3 is TGCGCCAGCAGCCCGCTGGGCGGGACGCCAGATACGCAGTATTTT. Encoded protein: CASSPLGGTPDTQYF.

This clone appeared a few times. The genes are TRBV25-1 and TRBJ2-2; D is unclear. The CDR3 runs to 10 residues. Deletions cut 9 bases from V and 9 bases from J, with 8 bases between. Germline CDR1 reads MGHDK; CDR2 reads SYGVNS. The CDR3 DNA reads as TGTGCCAGTAACCTTAGGGAGCTGTTTTTT. Its translation: CASNLRELFF.

V and J are TRBV6-5 and TRBJ2-7; no definite D call. The CDR3 spans 12 residues. Trimming left V 7 bases short and J 0 bases short, with 7 bases between. The V gene's germline CDR1 is MNHEY and CDR2 SVGAGI. The CDR3 loop reads CASIDTSYEQYF. In nucleotides, the CDR3 is TGTGCCAGCATTGACACCTCCTACGAGCAGTACTTC.